The 10 T cell receptor beta chains below were found in one sample sequenced in a study of T cell repertoires in cytomegalovirus infection (dated by TCRdb to between 2018 and 2020). Instrument used: Illumina HiSeq 1500. Using fastp trimming at Q25 and MiXCR clonotype assembly, TCRdb reanalyzed the public sequencing data and kept in-frame beta chains. Here each entry gathers all rows of one CDR3 protein and keeps the most common genes and DNA. Recorded for this sample are about 360,000 distinct CDR3 sequences; around 18% of them occurred a single time. Approximately 8% of the sample rests with the top ten. Sequenced material: PBMCs. The source of these receptors is a human donor in good health (CMV status not recorded). Some clones in this sample may be carry-over from other donors' samples.

This clonotype was detected many times. The chain employs TRBV6-2 or TRBV6-3 and TRBJ2-7, with 7 bases aligning to TRBD2. The CDR3 contains 16 residues. J was trimmed by 2 bases and V by 4 bases; bases with no gene match: 11. Looked up from germline, CDR1 is MNHEY and CDR2 is SVGEGT. CDR3 amino acids: CASSFGGAGKTYEQYF. In DNA, the CDR3 is TGTGCCAGCAGTTTCGGGGGAGCGGGGAAAACCTACGAGCAGTACTTC.

This clonotype was detected ten times or more. The rearrangement uses TRBV6-1 and TRBJ2-7, with a tentative D call TRBD1 (6 bases). Germline CDR1 MNHNS, CDR2 SASEGT. The CDR3 extends over 16 amino acids. With 5 bases removed from V and 1 base from J, the gap between germline ends came to 18 bases. The CDR3 loop is CASSQGPQDRSYEQYF. CDR3 sequence (DNA): TGTGCCAGCAGTCAGGGGCCCCAGGACAGATCCTACGAGCAGTACTTC.

About this clonotype itself: This clone may be a read error of a much larger clone one base away. The CDR3: CASSIQQGTRGDTQYF. CDR3 nucleotides: TGTGCCAGTAGTATCCAGCAGGGGACGCGAGGGGATACGCAGTATTTT. V is TRBV19 and J is TRBJ2-3; TRBD1 is a possible D gene (6 bases). Per germline, CDR1 LNHDA and CDR2 SQIVND (reference sequence). Trimming left V 3 bases short and J 6 bases short, with 19 bases between. There are 16 residues in the CDR3.

This sequence joins TRBV7-3 and TRBJ2-7; D call uncertain. Germline-derived CDR1 and CDR2 are SGHTA and FQGTGA. V was trimmed by 3 bases and J by 0 bases, leaving 12 bases between them. The CDR3 extends over 15 amino acids. CDR3 sequence: CASSLAPSTSYEQYF. The CDR3 nucleotides are TGTGCCAGCAGCTTGGCCCCCAGTACCTCCTACGAGCAGTACTTC.

This clonotype has at least ten counts. V usage is TRBV5-4 and J usage is TRBJ1-2; tentatively, D is TRBD1 (6 bases). Deletions cut 3 bases from V and 6 bases from J, with 12 bases between. The V gene's germline CDR1 is SGHNT and CDR2 YYREEE (reference sequence). The CDR3 has 13 residues. The CDR3 DNA reads as TGTGCCAGCAGCTCTGGTGGGGGCGATGGCTACACCTTC. Protein product: CASSSGGGDGYTF.

The chain has TRBV5-8 and TRBJ1-1; D remains ambiguous. V lost 3 bases, J lost 3 bases, and 6 bases lay in between. Germline lookup yields CDR1 SGHTS and CDR2 YDEGEE. CDR3 length: 12 amino acids. In DNA, the CDR3 is TGTGCCAGCAGCTGGGATGACACTGAAGCTTTCTTT. Its protein is CASSWDDTEAFF.

This clonotype was detected many times. This chain links TRBV11-3 with TRBJ2-5; D is ambiguous. Per germline, CDR1 SGHNT and CDR2 YENEEA. The V gene lost 6 bases and the J gene lost 0 bases, with 14 bases spanning the gap. This CDR3 region has 15 residues. For the CDR3, the DNA is TGTGCCAGCAGTCAGTCGGACGGATACCAAGAGACCCAGTACTTC. Amino acid sequence: CASSQSDGYQETQYF.

Only a few counts were recorded for this clonotype. The chain couples TRBV20-1 to TRBJ1-2; TRBD1 matches at 9 bases. With 2 bases clipped from V and 3 bases from J, the junction kept 4 bases outside the gene matches. This CDR3 has 14 residues. The germline V gene encodes CDR1 DFQATT and CDR2 SNEGSKA (reference sequence). In DNA, the CDR3 is TGCAGTGCTAGATTGGGACAGGGACACTATGGCTACACCTTC. Protein sequence: CSARLGQGHYGYTF.

This clonotype showed up just a few times. The J gene is TRBJ1-5, the V gene TRBV12-3 or TRBV12-4, with D possibly matching TRBD1 (5 bases). The CDR3 is 13 residues long. V gave up 3 bases and J gave up 6 bases, with 9 bases separating them. Here the CDR3 DNA reads TGTGCCAGCAGTTTGGGCGGGGCTCAGCCCCAGCATTTT. Its translation is CASSLGGAQPQHF.

This chain uses TRBV5-1 with TRBJ1-2; the D gene is possibly TRBD1 (6 bases). Deletions cut 2 bases from V and 2 bases from J, with 10 bases between. CDR3 length: 14 amino acids. Germline CDR1 reads SGHRS; CDR2 reads YFSETQ. The CDR3 nucleotides read TGCGCCAGCAGCTTCTCGGGGGCGAACTATGGCTACACCTTC. This gives the protein CASSFSGANYGYTF.